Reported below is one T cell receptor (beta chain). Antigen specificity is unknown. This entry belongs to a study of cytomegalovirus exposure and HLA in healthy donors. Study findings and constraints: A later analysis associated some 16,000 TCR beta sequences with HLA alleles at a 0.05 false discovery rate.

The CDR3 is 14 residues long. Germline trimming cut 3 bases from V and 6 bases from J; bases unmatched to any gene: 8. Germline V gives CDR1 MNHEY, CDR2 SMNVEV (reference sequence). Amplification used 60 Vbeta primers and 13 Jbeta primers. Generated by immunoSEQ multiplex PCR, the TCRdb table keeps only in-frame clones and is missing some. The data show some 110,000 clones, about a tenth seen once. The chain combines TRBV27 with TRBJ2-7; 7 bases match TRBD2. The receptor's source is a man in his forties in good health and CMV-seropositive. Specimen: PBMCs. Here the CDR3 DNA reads TGTGCCAGCAGTTTGGGCGGGAGTCGAAGCGAGCAGTACTTC. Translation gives CASSLGGSRSEQYF.